The 10 T cell receptor beta chains in this list originate from one sample, sequenced in a study of blood T cell repertoires in COVID-19. Method: immunoSEQ multiplex PCR; TCRdb's copy keeps in-frame clones and lacks some. The sample yields 120,000 to 150,000 clones, approximately 89% seen once. Sample: peripheral blood. These receptors all come from a human donor in a cohort sampled during active COVID-19.

The V and J genes are TRBV5-5 and TRBJ2-1; a weak D match, TRBD2 (6 bases). The CDR3 totals 15 residues. V was cut by 4 bases and J by 6 bases, with 17 bases left in between. CDR1 and CDR2 from the germline V gene are SGHKS and YYEKEE (reference sequence). The CDR3 region is CASSPEGLSSNEQFF. The DNA for the CDR3 is TGTGCCAGCAGCCCGGAGGGGCTTAGCTCCAATGAGCAGTTCTTC.

The chain has TRBV28 and TRBJ1-1, with 12 bases matching TRBD1. Germline lookup yields CDR1 MDHEN and CDR2 SYDVKM. V lost 2 bases and J lost 2; bases outside the gene matches: 3. The CDR3 has 16 amino acids. CDR3 DNA sequence: TGTGCCAGCAGTTTAGCCGGGACAGGGGGCAACACTGAAGCTTTCTTT. Translating it yields CASSLAGTGGNTEAFF.

The genes are TRBV10-3 and TRBJ1-5; tentatively, D is TRBD1 (5 bases). CDR3 length: 16 amino acids. Trimming pared 7 bases from V and 1 base from J, leaving 17 bases between. CDR1 and CDR2 from the germline V gene are ENHRY and SYGVKD. The CDR3 nucleotides read TGTGCCATCAATCCACAGGACGGACTAAGCAATCAGCCCCAGCATTTT. It specifies CAINPQDGLSNQPQHF.

The chain links TRBV11-2 to TRBJ2-1; D uncertain. This CDR3 spans 11 amino acids. Germline loops: CDR1 SGHAT, CDR2 FQNNGV. Trimming shortened V by 5 bases and J by 7 bases, and 6 bases separated the two germline ends. CDR3 sequence: CASSATNEQFF. The CDR3 nucleotides read TGTGCCAGCAGCGCGACTAATGAGCAGTTCTTC.

This clone came up once. V gene TRBV9 combines with J gene TRBJ2-3; D perhaps matches TRBD1 (6 bases). V dropped 2 bases and J dropped 0 bases, with 10 bases sitting between them. The CDR3 runs 15 residues. The germline CDR1 and CDR2 sequences are SGDLS and YYNGEE. The CDR3 DNA reads as TGTGCCAGCAGCGTCGACACAGGGAGCACAGATACGCAGTATTTT. Its translation: CASSVDTGSTDTQYF.

The chain joins TRBV10-2 to TRBJ1-5; 7 nucleotides align to TRBD1. The CDR3 sequence is 15 residues long. J was trimmed by 3 bases and V by 6 bases; bases with no gene match: 8. Per germline, CDR1 WSHSY and CDR2 SAAADI. The CDR3 nucleotides read TGCGCCAGCAGCCTTACAGGGGCCCCCAATCAGCCCCAGCATTTT. It yields the protein CASSLTGAPNQPQHF.

The chain couples TRBV5-1 to TRBJ2-7, with 9 bases that match TRBD2. Germline-derived CDR1 and CDR2 are SGHRS and YFSETQ. V dropped 1 base and J dropped 4; count of bases not matched to a gene: 6. The CDR3 has 15 amino acids. The DNA of the CDR3 is TGCGCCAGCAGCTTGTTTCCTAGCGGGGAGTACGAGCAGTACTTC. Amino acid sequence: CASSLFPSGEYEQYF.

CDR3 loop: CASSQSQQFSGNTIYF. CDR3 in DNA: TGCGCCAGCAGTCAATCACAACAGTTCTCTGGAAACACCATATATTTT. The chain is built from TRBV23-1 and TRBJ1-3; D gene uncertain. Being an ORF, TRBV23-1 has a function that is uncertain. This CDR3 has 16 residues. V lost 0 bases and J lost 0, with 9 bases in between.

The gene calls are TRBV9 and TRBJ2-1; 9 nucleotides match TRBD2. Germline V CDR1 and CDR2: SGDLS, YYNGEE. The CDR3 totals 15 residues. Losses at the gene ends were 0 bases for V and 4 bases for J; bases not matched to a gene: 2. The CDR3 DNA reads TGTGCCAGCAGCGTAGTAGCGGGGGTTTACAATGAGCAGTTCTTC. Amino acids: CASSVVAGVYNEQFF. Supplemented by reference TRBV9 and TRBJ2-1, the full variable domain reads DSGVTQTPKHLITATGQRVTLRCSPRSGDLSVYWYQQSLDQGLQFLIQYYNGEERAKGNILERFSAQQFPDLHSELNLSSLELGDSALYFCASSVVAGVYNEQFFGPGTRLTVL.

V is TRBV11-1 and J is TRBJ1-1; tentative D call: TRBD1 (6 bases). Germline V CDR1 and CDR2: SGHAT, FQDESV (reference sequence). V was pared by 5 bases and J by 7 bases, with 17 bases between. The CDR3 sequence is 14 residues long. CDR3 bases: TGTGCCAGCAGCCCACAGGGCTTTAGGGGTGAAGCTTTCTTT. The encoded protein is CASSPQGFRGEAFF.